Each of the 8 T cell receptor beta chains below was sequenced from the same sample in a study of T cell responses to AZD1222 COVID-19 vaccine (dated by TCRdb to the early 2020s). The time point label, read with the paper, signifies: about 28 days (+/-7) after the second vaccine dose. Libraries were constructed by the immunoSEQ multiplex PCR assay. TCRdb holds this immuneACCESS table with in-frame rearrangements only. Some clones are missing; in checked studies, unresolved V genes explain under half, and the rest has no known cause. The table for this sample lists 65,000 to 100,000 clones; around 93% of them were counted only once. The top ten clonotypes cover 8% of the sample. The sample was peripheral blood, taken 28 days after the second AZD1222 dose. The receptors here all came from an adult who received the AZD1222 COVID-19 vaccine.

In its sample, this clone was seen once. The V gene is TRBV6-6, the J gene TRBJ2-7; D may match TRBD1 or TRBD2 (5 bases each). The CDR3 contains 12 residues. Germline CDR1 is MNHNY and CDR2 is SVGAGI (reference sequence). Trimming pared 6 bases from V and 0 bases from J, leaving 6 bases between. CDR3 region: CASRGDSYEQYF. The CDR3 DNA sequence: TGTGCCAGCAGGGGGGACTCCTACGAGCAGTACTTC.

The chain couples TRBV2 to TRBJ2-2; 10 bases line up with TRBD2. Germline values: CDR1 SNHLY, CDR2 FYNNEI. The CDR3 has 16 amino acids. The V and J ends lost 7 bases and 4 bases, in that order; junction bases with no gene match: 9. The CDR3 is CASKTLAGEVTGELFF. CDR3 DNA sequence: TGTGCCAGCAAAACTCTAGCGGGAGAGGTCACCGGGGAGCTGTTTTTT. Complete variable domain (other parts from reference TRBV2 and TRBJ2-2): EPEVTQTPSHQVTQMGQEVILRCVPISNHLYFYWYRQILGQKVEFLVSFYNNEISEKSEIFDDQFSVERPDGSNFTLKIRSTKLEDSAMYFCASKTLAGEVTGELFFGEGSRLTVL.

V usage is TRBV6-5 and J usage is TRBJ2-7; TRBD1 is a possible D gene (5 bases). The CDR3 consists of 14 residues. Germline lookup yields CDR1 MNHEY and CDR2 SVGAGI. The ends were cut back, 6 bases at V and 1 base at J, with 13 bases in the middle. The CDR3 region is CASSPAGQSYEQYF. CDR3 DNA sequence: TGTGCCAGCAGCCCAGCAGGGCAATCCTACGAGCAGTACTTC.

J is TRBJ2-2 and V is TRBV5-1; D is unresolved. This CDR3 contains 13 residues. Germline V gene lookup returns CDR1 SGHRS and CDR2 YFSETQ. The V end lost 6 bases, the J end lost 0 bases, and 6 bases lay between the germline ends. The CDR3 loop is CASILPNTGELFF. For the CDR3, the DNA is TGCGCCAGCATACTACCGAACACCGGGGAGCTGTTTTTT. Complete variable domain (other parts from reference TRBV5-1 and TRBJ2-2): KAGVTQTPRYLIKTRGQQVTLSCSPISGHRSVSWYQQTPGQGLQFLFEYFSETQRNKGNFPGRFSGRQFSNSRSEMNVSTLELGDSALYLCASILPNTGELFFGEGSRLTVL.

This chain joins TRBV18 and TRBJ2-7; 9 positions match TRBD2. Germline V lookup: CDR1 KGHSH, CDR2 LQKENI. Losses at the gene ends were 2 bases for V and 1 base for J; bases not matched to a gene: 6. The CDR3 loop spans 16 amino acids. CDR3 nucleotide sequence: TGTGCCAGCTCACCAGGCCTAGCGGGACGGTCCTACGAGCAGTACTTC. It codes for CASSPGLAGRSYEQYF.

This clone turned up a few times. The V gene is TRBV29-1, the J gene TRBJ2-7; a possible D gene is TRBD2 (6 bases). CDR3 size: 14 residues. The V end lost 4 bases, the J end lost 4 bases, and 17 bases lay between the germline ends. Per germline, CDR1 SQVTM and CDR2 ANQGSEA. The CDR3 loop is CSVAYAGSQYEQYF. CDR3 nucleotides: TGCAGCGTTGCTTATGCGGGGTCTCAGTACGAGCAGTACTTC.

V is TRBV6-2 or TRBV6-3 and J is TRBJ2-2; tentative D call: TRBD2 (5 bases). Germline CDR1 MNHEY, CDR2 SVGEGT. The CDR3 loop spans 15 amino acids. Trimming took off 2 bases at V and 7 bases at J, with 14 bases between the two ends. The CDR3 nucleotides read TGTGCCAGCAGTTACAGGGTAGCGACGTACGGGGAGCTGTTTTTT. This codes for CASSYRVATYGELFF.

As regards this clone: At one end, the junction sequence differs from germline, possibly due to a read error. The chain uses TRBV4-3 and TRBJ2-7; 7 positions agree with TRBD2. CDR3 size: 15 residues. Germline V gene lookup returns CDR1 LGHNA and CDR2 YSLEER. The chain's CDR3 is CASSQDSAGPYGQYF. The CDR3 region has the DNA TGCGCCAGCAGCCAAGACTCAGCGGGACCATACGGGCAGTACTTC.